This TCR beta chain was captured by sequencing in a study of CD8 T cells in ankylosing spondylitis. Making use of molecular barcodes, quantitative 5'-RACE generated TCR beta libraries. MiXCR, applied by TCRdb to the 5' RACE reads, yields one record per CDR3 protein. The profile shows about 35,000 distinct CDR3 sequences, roughly 3.1% of them singletons. This clonotype was found many times. Losses at the gene ends were 4 bases for V and 2 bases for J; bases not matched to a gene: 5. This CDR3 has 15 residues. Per germline, CDR1 SGDLS and CDR2 YYNGEE. The sequence came from a male donor with ankylosing spondylitis or in good health (not recorded which). Sequencing used blood, either unsorted or a sorted T cell fraction (not recorded which). The chain employs TRBV9 and TRBJ2-3; 9 nucleotides match TRBD1. The CDR3 sequence is CASSTGGLSTDTQYF. In nucleotides, the CDR3 is TGTGCCAGCAGCACAGGGGGCCTCTCCACAGATACGCAGTATTTT.